The 4 T cell receptor beta chains below all came from one sample that was sequenced in a study of blood T cell repertoires in COVID-19. This table comes from immunoSEQ multiplex PCR, and its TCRdb copy is limited to in-frame clones, with some not included. This sample has fewer than 15,000 clones; around nine tenths occur once, and the top ten carry approximately 36%. The specimen sequenced was peripheral blood. All receptors derive from a human donor in a cohort sampled during active COVID-19.

This clone occurred a few times. V usage is TRBV11-2 and J usage is TRBJ1-2; 8 bases agree with TRBD1. The V and J ends lost 0 bases and 7 bases, in that order; junction bases with no gene match: 4. Germline lookup yields CDR1 SGHAT and CDR2 FQNNGV. The CDR3 contains 14 residues. CDR3 protein: CASSLDRGLLGYTF. The CDR3 coding sequence is TGTGCCAGCAGCTTAGACAGGGGGCTCCTTGGCTACACCTTC.

The chain is built from TRBV30 and TRBJ2-1, with TRBD1 matching over 9 bases. With 2 bases clipped from V and 5 bases from J, the junction kept 4 bases outside the gene matches. This CDR3 comprises 14 residues. In germline, CDR1 is GTSNPN, CDR2 SVGIG (reference sequence). DNA of the CDR3: TGTGCCTGGAGTTTCAGGACAGGGGACAATGAGCAGTTCTTC. This encodes CAWSFRTGDNEQFF.

This clone has just one count. The chain uses TRBV7-8 and TRBJ2-1, with TRBD2 identical over 9 bases. V gave up 1 base and J gave up 3 bases; unmatched junction bases: 4. CDR3 size: 16 residues. In germline, CDR1 is SGHVS, CDR2 FQNEAQ. This chain's CDR3 is CASSLVGTSSYNEQFF. Here the CDR3 DNA reads TGTGCCAGCAGCTTAGTCGGGACTAGCAGCTACAATGAGCAGTTCTTC. Full variable domain (rest looked up from reference TRBV7-8 and TRBJ2-1): GAGVSQSPRYKVAKRGQDVALRCDPISGHVSLFWYQQALGQGPEFLTYFQNEAQLDKSGLPSDRFFAERPEGSVSTLKIQRTQQEDSAVYLCASSLVGTSSYNEQFFGPGTRLTVL.

V gene TRBV6-5 combines with J gene TRBJ2-1; 9 positions match TRBD1. The CDR3 covers 15 residues. CDR1 and CDR2 (germline): MNHEY, SVGAGI. J lost 4 bases, V lost 5 bases, and 6 bases had no gene match. DNA for the CDR3: TGTGCCAGCAGTCCCCAGGACAGGGGATACAATGAGCAGTTCTTC. This encodes CASSPQDRGYNEQFF.